The clone carrying this TCR beta chain was observed a single time. Assay: immunoSEQ multiplex PCR; the TCRdb copy retains only in-frame clones and omits some. The sample consists of some 2 million clones, approximately 94% of them appearing once. The data are from a study of shared clonotypes between healthy human individuals. CDR1 is MNHEY and CDR2 is SMNVEV in the germline V gene (reference sequence). The CDR3 loop spans 16 amino acids. V dropped 6 bases and J dropped 4 bases, with 19 bases sitting between them. In the naive CD8 group, cells lacked CD45RO and were positively selected for CCR7, so terminally differentiated effector memory CD45RA+ cells were left out.

The clonotype comes from a young man in good health. This chain joins TRBV27 and TRBJ1-5, with D possibly being TRBD1 (5 bases). Sequences were obtained from naive CD8+ T cells sorted from blood. The chain's CDR3 is CASSDDPVGGNQPQHF. CDR3 sequence (DNA): TGTGCCAGCAGCGACGATCCGGTCGGGGGAAATCAGCCCCAGCATTTT.